One sample yielded the 10 T cell receptor beta chains listed below, sequenced in a study of blood T cell repertoires in COVID-19. Clones were read by immunoSEQ multiplex PCR, and TCRdb kept only the in-frame ones, dropping some. The data contain about 220,000 clones, 65% to 85% of them singletons. Material: peripheral blood. The receptors originated from a human donor in a cohort sampled during active COVID-19.

The count of this clone is one. The chain has TRBV5-6 and TRBJ1-1, with a tentative D call TRBD1 (6 bases). Trimming shortened V by 4 bases and J by 0 bases, and 10 bases separated the two germline ends. Germline lookup yields CDR1 SGHDT and CDR2 YYEEEE. The length of the CDR3 is 14 residues. In DNA, the CDR3 is TGTGCCAGCAGCCTTGGACAGATGAACACTGAAGCTTTCTTT. This encodes CASSLGQMNTEAFF.

V usage is TRBV6-5 and J usage is TRBJ1-1; D may be TRBD1 (5 bases). The CDR3 is 14 residues long. Trimming left V 7 bases short and J 0 bases short, with 12 bases between. Germline V gives CDR1 MNHEY, CDR2 SVGAGI. CDR3 protein: CASIRGDLNTEAFF. The DNA of the CDR3 is TGTGCCAGCATCCGAGGGGACTTGAACACTGAAGCTTTCTTT.

This clone came up a few times. The gene calls are TRBV4-2 and TRBJ1-4; tentatively, D is TRBD1 (6 bases). The CDR3 totals 16 residues. The germline gives CDR1 LGHNA, CDR2 YNFKEQ. V was pared by 0 bases and J by 8 bases, with 16 bases between. CDR3 protein: CASSQDPPGAWEKLFF. The DNA of the CDR3 is TGTGCCAGCAGCCAAGATCCCCCAGGGGCTTGGGAAAAACTGTTTTTT.

The V and J genes are TRBV10-3 and TRBJ1-6, with 11 bases lining up with TRBD1. The V gene end was trimmed by 2 bases and the J gene end by 3 bases; junction bases not matched to a gene: 12. Germline lookup yields CDR1 ENHRY and CDR2 SYGVKD. The CDR3 contains 20 residues. The CDR3 sequence: CAISEPSDRGRRGYNSPLHF. CDR3 nucleotides: TGTGCCATCAGTGAGCCCTCGGACAGGGGGCGCAGAGGCTATAATTCACCCCTCCACTTT.

V and J are TRBV24-1 and TRBJ1-1, with 9 nucleotides matching TRBD1. Germline CDR1 is KGHDR and CDR2 is SFDVKD. After removal of 4 bases from V and 0 bases from J, the junction contained 5 bases not matched to a gene. CDR3 size: 16 residues. The CDR3 bases are TGTGCCACCAGTGAATCGGGACAGGGTCTGAACACTGAAGCTTTCTTT. Encoded protein: CATSESGQGLNTEAFF.

Note on this clone: A read error may produce the germline difference seen at one junction end. The chain carries TRBV7-7 and TRBJ2-5; 7 nucleotides line up with TRBD2. Looked up from germline, CDR1 is SSHAT and CDR2 is FNYEAQ (reference sequence). The CDR3 contains 15 residues. Here the CDR3 reads CASSLNPIRGESQYF. CDR3 DNA sequence: TGTGCTAGCAGCTTAAACCCAATTCGGGGGGAGTCCCAGTACTTC.

The chain recombines TRBV6-2 or TRBV6-3 with TRBJ1-1; maybe TRBD1 (5 bases). CDR1 is MNHEY and CDR2 is SVGEGT in the germline V gene. The CDR3 is 17 residues long. Trimming pared 0 bases from V and 1 base from J, leaving 15 bases between. As DNA, the CDR3 is TGTGCCAGCAGTTACTCGACGAAGGGGCAGAAGAACACTGAAGCTTTCTTT. It specifies CASSYSTKGQKNTEAFF.

J is TRBJ1-6 and V is TRBV6-6; 7 nucleotides align to TRBD1. The germline V gene encodes CDR1 MNHNY and CDR2 SVGAGI (reference sequence). Trimming at V came to 5 bases and at J to 9 bases, leaving 25 bases not matched to a gene. CDR3 length: 20 amino acids. The CDR3 reads CASSPRTGSGSSRLTSPLHF. CDR3 bases: TGTGCCAGCAGTCCAAGGACAGGATCGGGATCTTCCCGACTGACTTCACCCCTCCACTTT.

The chain couples TRBV5-8 to TRBJ2-1, with no clear D. CDR3 length: 17 amino acids. Trimming took off 0 bases at V and 0 bases at J, with 13 bases between the two ends. CDR1 is SGHTS and CDR2 is YDEGEE in the germline V gene. The CDR3 DNA reads as TGTGCCAGCAGCTTGGCCCCCGCCATAGACTCCTACAATGAGCAGTTCTTC. This translates into CASSLAPAIDSYNEQFF.

The rearrangement uses TRBV9 and TRBJ1-1, with no clear D. Trimming took 0 bases from V and 4 from J, leaving 13 bases between them. CDR1 is SGDLS and CDR2 is YYNGEE in the germline V gene. The CDR3 runs 15 residues. CDR3 bases: TGTGCCAGCAGCGTAGTCGACCTAGGAGGCACTGAAGCTTTCTTT. Amino acids: CASSVVDLGGTEAFF.